Shown below are 15 T cell receptor beta chains from a single sample sequenced in a study of graft-versus-host responses after intestinal transplantation. No antigen has been assigned to these receptors. Generated by immunoSEQ multiplex PCR, the TCRdb table keeps only in-frame clones and is missing some. The repertoire consists of approximately 130,000 clones, with approximately 94% occurring once and the leading ten covering over 0.15%. Sequenced here: unstimulated CD4+ T cells sorted from spleen or lymph node cells, sampled before intestinal transplant. Receptors were obtained from a human donor who received an intestinal transplant.

This sequence joins TRBV5-4 and TRBJ2-2; 9 bases fit TRBD2. V trimming: 4 bases; J trimming: 3 bases; junction bases outside the gene matches: 7. The CDR3 consists of 16 residues. The germline gives CDR1 SGHNT, CDR2 YYREEE (reference sequence). The CDR3 coding sequence is TGTGCCAGCAGCCCGAGCGGGGGGTCGGACACCGGGGAGCTGTTTTTT. This sequence encodes CASSPSGGSDTGELFF.

This chain links TRBV5-1 with TRBJ2-5; TRBD2 agrees at 8 bases. The length of the CDR3 is 16 residues. J lost 1 base, V lost 3 bases, and 8 bases had no gene match. Germline values: CDR1 SGHRS, CDR2 YFSETQ. This chain's CDR3 is CASSYWTGGSQETQYF. In DNA form, the CDR3 reads TGCGCCAGCAGCTACTGGACGGGGGGGTCCCAAGAGACCCAGTACTTC.

This clone was detected once. This rearrangement joins TRBV6-5 to TRBJ1-4, with D perhaps matching TRBD1 (5 bases). The germline V gene encodes CDR1 MNHEY and CDR2 SVGAGI. This CDR3 has 13 amino acids. V gave up 8 bases and J gave up 7 bases, with 14 bases separating them. Here the CDR3 reads CASGWATGEKLFF. DNA for the CDR3: TGTGCCAGCGGCTGGGCCACAGGTGAAAAACTGTTTTTT.

V usage is TRBV5-4 and J usage is TRBJ1-2; possible D gene TRBD1, 6 bases. The CDR3 spans 13 residues. The germline V gene encodes CDR1 SGHNT and CDR2 YYREEE (reference sequence). V shed 1 base and J shed 8 bases, with 12 bases lying between them. The CDR3 region has the DNA TGTGCCAGCAGCTTGTCGGGGCAGGGGGGCTACACCTTC. Its protein is CASSLSGQGGYTF.

This chain uses TRBV7-3 with TRBJ2-1; maybe TRBD1 (6 bases). Trimming cost V 2 bases and J 10 bases, with 9 bases left between them. Germline loops: CDR1 SGHTA, CDR2 FQGTGA. The CDR3 is made up of 12 amino acids. CDR3 DNA: TGTGCCAGCAGCTTACGTGGGGGCGAGCAGTTCTTC. The encoded protein is CASSLRGGEQFF.

The V gene is TRBV19, the J gene TRBJ1-4; D might be TRBD1 (5 bases). This CDR3 comprises 13 residues. V was trimmed by 5 bases and J by 3 bases, leaving 7 bases between them. The V gene's germline CDR1 is LNHDA and CDR2 SQIVND (reference sequence). The CDR3 region is CASSWGANEKLFF. In nucleotides, the CDR3 is TGTGCCAGTAGTTGGGGGGCTAATGAAAAACTGTTTTTT.

The CDR3 reads CSVEGAGEVNTGELFF. CDR3 DNA sequence: TGCAGCGTTGAAGGGGCGGGGGAAGTGAACACCGGGGAGCTGTTTTTT. This chain links TRBV29-1 with TRBJ2-2; 7 bases line up with TRBD2. V dropped 1 base and J dropped 1; count of bases not matched to a gene: 6. The length of the CDR3 is 16 residues. CDR1 SQVTM and CDR2 ANQGSEA come from the germline V gene.

The chain employs TRBV7-7 and TRBJ2-2, with a weak D call TRBD1 (6 bases). V was pared by 2 bases and J by 1 base, with 11 bases between. Germline V gene data show CDR1 as SSHAT and CDR2 as FNYEAQ (reference sequence). This CDR3 spans 16 amino acids. The CDR3 nucleotides are TGTGCCAGCAGCTTATCTGGGACACGGAACACCGGGGAGCTGTTTTTT. It encodes CASSLSGTRNTGELFF.

The V call is TRBV2, the J call TRBJ1-5, with no clear D. The CDR3 is 14 residues long. CDR1 is SNHLY, CDR2 FYNNEI, per germline. V dropped 0 bases and J dropped 3 bases, with 6 bases sitting between them. This CDR3 is CASSEAGVNQPQHF. DNA for the CDR3: TGTGCCAGCAGTGAAGCTGGAGTCAATCAGCCCCAGCATTTT.

The gene calls are TRBV5-8 and TRBJ1-1; no firm D call. The germline V gene has CDR1 SGHTS and CDR2 YDEGEE. V was shortened by 0 bases and J by 0 bases, with 6 bases between the two germline ends. The CDR3 is 14 residues long. The CDR3 DNA sequence: TGTGCCAGCAGCTTGGCCGAGATGAACACTGAAGCTTTCTTT. It translates to CASSLAEMNTEAFF.

The chain has TRBV6-6 and TRBJ1-4; no reliable D call. The V and J ends lost 0 bases and 13 bases respectively, with 12 bases between them. This CDR3 contains 13 residues. Germline V gene data show CDR1 as MNHNY and CDR2 as SVGAGI (reference sequence). Here the CDR3 DNA reads TGTGCCAGCAGTTACTCAGGACCACACGCACTGTTTTTT. This translates into CASSYSGPHALFF.

CDR3 region: CASSTERATGELFF. The CDR3 DNA follows: TGTGCCAGCAGTACGGAGCGAGCCACCGGGGAGCTGTTTTTT. This chain links TRBV2 with TRBJ2-2; D not resolved. V was pared by 5 bases and J by 4 bases, with 11 bases between. The CDR3 is made up of 14 amino acids. Germline-derived CDR1 and CDR2 are SNHLY and FYNNEI.

This rearrangement joins TRBV5-6 to TRBJ1-1; D is unclear. The V end lost 0 bases, the J end lost 6 bases, and 12 bases lay between the germline ends. CDR3 size: 14 residues. Germline values: CDR1 SGHDT, CDR2 YYEEEE. The CDR3, as DNA: TGTGCCAGCAGCTTGGCGCCGGGTAGCCCTGAAGCTTTCTTT. Its translation is CASSLAPGSPEAFF.

This chain joins TRBV11-3 and TRBJ1-6; D ambiguous. The CDR3 extends over 13 amino acids. Germline V gene sequence: CDR1 SGHNT, CDR2 YENEEA. V was shortened by 3 bases and J by 7 bases, with 7 bases between the two germline ends. The CDR3 nucleotides are TGTGCCAGCAGCTTCGGTCCAAATTCACCCCTCCACTTT. This codes for CASSFGPNSPLHF.

This clone was seen just once. The J gene is TRBJ1-2, the V gene TRBV5-1; D may be TRBD1 (5 bases). The CDR3 sequence is 13 residues long. The V gene lost 0 bases and the J gene lost 7 bases, with 10 bases spanning the gap. The germline gives CDR1 SGHRS, CDR2 YFSETQ. The CDR3 coding sequence is TGCGCCAGCAGCTTGGCAGGGATTGGTGGCTACACCTTC. This sequence encodes CASSLAGIGGYTF. Variable domain in full (rest from reference TRBV5-1 and TRBJ1-2): KAGVTQTPRYLIKTRGQQVTLSCSPISGHRSVSWYQQTPGQGLQFLFEYFSETQRNKGNFPGRFSGRQFSNSRSEMNVSTLELGDSALYLCASSLAGIGGYTFGSGTRLTVV.